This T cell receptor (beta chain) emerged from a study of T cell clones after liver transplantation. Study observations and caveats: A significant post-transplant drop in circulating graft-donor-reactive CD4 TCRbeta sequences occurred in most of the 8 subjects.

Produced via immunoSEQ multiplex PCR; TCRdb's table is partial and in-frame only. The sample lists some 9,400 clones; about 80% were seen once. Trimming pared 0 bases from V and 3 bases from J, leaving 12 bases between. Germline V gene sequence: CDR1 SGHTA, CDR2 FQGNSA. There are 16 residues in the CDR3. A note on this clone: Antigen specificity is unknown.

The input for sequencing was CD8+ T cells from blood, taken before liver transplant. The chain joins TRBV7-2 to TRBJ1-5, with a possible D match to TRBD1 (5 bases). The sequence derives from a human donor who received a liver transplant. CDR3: CASSLALRQNNQPQHF. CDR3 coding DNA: TGTGCCAGCAGCTTAGCCCTTAGACAGAACAATCAGCCCCAGCATTTT. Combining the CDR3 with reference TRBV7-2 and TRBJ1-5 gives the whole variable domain GAGVSQSPSNKVTEKGKDVELRCDPISGHTALYWYRQSLGQGLEFLIYFQGNSAPDKSGLPSDRFSAERTGGSVSTLTIQRTQQEDSAVYLCASSLALRQNNQPQHFGDGTRLSIL.